In this sample, the clone carrying this T cell receptor beta chain turned up once. This record comes from a study of control samples from healthy donors and cancer patients. The germline gives CDR1 SGHNT, CDR2 YYREEE (reference sequence). V gave up 4 bases and J gave up 1 base; unmatched junction bases: 11. The length of the CDR3 is 18 residues. The table came from immunoSEQ multiplex PCR; TCRdb's copy has only in-frame clones and leaves some out. The data show around 12,000 clones, 90% to 95% seen once. The material sequenced was PBMCs. This sequence joins TRBV5-4 and TRBJ1-6; 7 bases are a match to TRBD1. The TCR comes from an elderly man with lung cancer. This CDR3 is CASSPTSAGGSYNSPLHF. CDR3 bases: TGTGCCAGCAGCCCGACATCCGCAGGGGGATCCTATAATTCACCCCTCCACTTT.